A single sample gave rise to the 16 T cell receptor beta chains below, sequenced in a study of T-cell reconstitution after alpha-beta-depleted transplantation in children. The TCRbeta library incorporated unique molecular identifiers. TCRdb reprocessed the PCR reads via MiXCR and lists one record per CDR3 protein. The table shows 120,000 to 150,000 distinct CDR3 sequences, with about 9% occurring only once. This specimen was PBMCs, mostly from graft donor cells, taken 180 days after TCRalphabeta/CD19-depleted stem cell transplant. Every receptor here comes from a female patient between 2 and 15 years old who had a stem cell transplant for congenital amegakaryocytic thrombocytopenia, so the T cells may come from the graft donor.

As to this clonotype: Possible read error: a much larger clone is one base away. Here the CDR3 DNA reads TGTGCCAGCAGTGGGGACAGGGGGCCCTATGGCCACACCTTC. This encodes CASSGDRGPYGHTF. The chain couples TRBV28 to TRBJ1-2, with TRBD1 matching 12 bases. The germline V gene has CDR1 MDHEN and CDR2 SYDVKM. There are 14 residues in the CDR3.

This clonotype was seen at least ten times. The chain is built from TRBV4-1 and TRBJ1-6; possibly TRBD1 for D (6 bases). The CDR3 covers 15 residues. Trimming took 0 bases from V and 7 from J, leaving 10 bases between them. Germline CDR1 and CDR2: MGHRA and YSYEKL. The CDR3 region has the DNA TGCGCCAGCAGCCAAGAAGGGCAGGGGAATTCACCCCTCCACTTT. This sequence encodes CASSQEGQGNSPLHF.

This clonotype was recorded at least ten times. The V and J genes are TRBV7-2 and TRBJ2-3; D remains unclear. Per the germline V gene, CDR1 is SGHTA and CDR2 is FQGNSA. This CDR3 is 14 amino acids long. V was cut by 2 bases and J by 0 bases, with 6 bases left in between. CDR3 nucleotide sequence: TGTGCCAGCAGCTTACTCCATAGCACAGATACGCAGTATTTT. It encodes CASSLLHSTDTQYF.

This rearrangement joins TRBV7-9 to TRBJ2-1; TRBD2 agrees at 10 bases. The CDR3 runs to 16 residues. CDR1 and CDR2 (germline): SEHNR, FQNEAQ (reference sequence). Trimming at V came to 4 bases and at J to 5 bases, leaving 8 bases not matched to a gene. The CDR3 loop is CASSWASGSENNEQFF. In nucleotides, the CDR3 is TGTGCCAGCAGCTGGGCTAGCGGGAGCGAGAACAATGAGCAGTTCTTC. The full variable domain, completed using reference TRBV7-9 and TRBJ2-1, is DTGVSQNPRHKITKRGQNVTFRCDPISEHNRLYWYRQTLGQGPEFLTYFQNEAQLEKSRLLSDRFSAERPKGSFSTLEIQRTEQGDSAMYLCASSWASGSENNEQFFGPGTRLTVL.

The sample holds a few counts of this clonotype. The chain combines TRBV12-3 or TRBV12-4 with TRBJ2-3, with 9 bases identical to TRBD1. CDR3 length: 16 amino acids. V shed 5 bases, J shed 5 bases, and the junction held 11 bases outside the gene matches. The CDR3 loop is CASSGSGTGFLDTQYF. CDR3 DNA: TGTGCCAGCAGTGGATCCGGGACAGGGTTTTTAGATACGCAGTATTTT.

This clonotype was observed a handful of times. In nucleotides, the CDR3 is TGCGCCAGCAGCTTCCGCAGGGTCTTCGATCATAATTCACCCCTCCACTTT. Translated, it gives CASSFRRVFDHNSPLHF. The V gene is TRBV5-1, the J gene TRBJ1-6; D may be TRBD1 (5 bases). Trimming stripped 2 bases from V and 5 bases from J, with 17 bases between. Germline V gene data show CDR1 as SGHRS and CDR2 as YFSETQ. CDR3 length: 17 residues.

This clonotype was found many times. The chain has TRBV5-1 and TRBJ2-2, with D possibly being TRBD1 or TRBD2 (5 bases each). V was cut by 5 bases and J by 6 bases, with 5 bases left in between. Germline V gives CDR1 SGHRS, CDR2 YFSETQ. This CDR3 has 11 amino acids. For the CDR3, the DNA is TGCGCCAGCAGGGGGGCCGGGGAGCTGTTTTTT. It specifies CASRGAGELFF.

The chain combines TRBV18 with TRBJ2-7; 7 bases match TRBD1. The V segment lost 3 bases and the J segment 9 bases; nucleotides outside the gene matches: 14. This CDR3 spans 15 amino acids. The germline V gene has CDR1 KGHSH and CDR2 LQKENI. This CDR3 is CASSPDRVSHERQYF. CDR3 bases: TGTGCCAGCTCACCTGACAGGGTGTCCCACGAGCGGCAGTACTTC.

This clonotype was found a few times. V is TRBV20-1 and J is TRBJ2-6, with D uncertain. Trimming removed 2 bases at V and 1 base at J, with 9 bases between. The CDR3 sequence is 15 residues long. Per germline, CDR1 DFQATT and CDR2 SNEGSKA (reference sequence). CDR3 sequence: CSARSGASGANVLTF. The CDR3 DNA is TGCAGTGCTAGATCGGGTGCTTCTGGGGCCAACGTCCTGACTTTC.

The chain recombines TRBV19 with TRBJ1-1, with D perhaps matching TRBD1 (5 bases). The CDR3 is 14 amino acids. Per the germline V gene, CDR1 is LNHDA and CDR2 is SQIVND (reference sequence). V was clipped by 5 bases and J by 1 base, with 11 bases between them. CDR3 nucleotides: TGTGCCAGTAGTCCCCGGGGGGAGAACACTGAAGCTTTCTTT. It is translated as CASSPRGENTEAFF.

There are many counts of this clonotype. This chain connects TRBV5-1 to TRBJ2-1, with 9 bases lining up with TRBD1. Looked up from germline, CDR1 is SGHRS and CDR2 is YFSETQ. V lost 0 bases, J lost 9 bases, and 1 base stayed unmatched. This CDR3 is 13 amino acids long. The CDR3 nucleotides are TGCGCCAGCAGCTTGGGGACAGGGGCTGAGCAGTTCTTC. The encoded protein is CASSLGTGAEQFF.

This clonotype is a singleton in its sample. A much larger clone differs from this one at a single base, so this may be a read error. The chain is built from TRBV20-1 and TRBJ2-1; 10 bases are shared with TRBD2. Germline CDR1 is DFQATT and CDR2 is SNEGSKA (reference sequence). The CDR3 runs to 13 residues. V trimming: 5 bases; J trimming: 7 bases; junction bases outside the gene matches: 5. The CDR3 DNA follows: TGCAGTGCTGCTAGCGGGAGATGGAATGAGCAGTTCTTC. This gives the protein CSAASGRWNEQFF.

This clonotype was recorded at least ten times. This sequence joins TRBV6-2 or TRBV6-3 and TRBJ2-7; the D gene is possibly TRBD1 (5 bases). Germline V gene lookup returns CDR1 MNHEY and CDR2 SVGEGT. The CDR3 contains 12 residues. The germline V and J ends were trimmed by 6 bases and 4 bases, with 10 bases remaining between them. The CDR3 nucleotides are TGTGCCAGCAGACTACAGGAATACGAGCAGTACTTC. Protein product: CASRLQEYEQYF.

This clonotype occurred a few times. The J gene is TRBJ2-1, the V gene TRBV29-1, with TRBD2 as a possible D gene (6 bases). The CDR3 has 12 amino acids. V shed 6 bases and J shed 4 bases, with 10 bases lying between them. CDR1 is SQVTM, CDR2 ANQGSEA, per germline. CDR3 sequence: CSVGLKYNEQFF. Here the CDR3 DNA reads TGCAGCGTGGGACTCAAGTACAATGAGCAGTTCTTC.

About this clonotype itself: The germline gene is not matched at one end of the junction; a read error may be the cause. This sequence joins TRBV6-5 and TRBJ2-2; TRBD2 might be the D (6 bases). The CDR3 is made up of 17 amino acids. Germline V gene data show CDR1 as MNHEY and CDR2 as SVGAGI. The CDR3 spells CASSYQVARDSTGELFF. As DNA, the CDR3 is TGTGCCAGCAGTTATCAGGTGGCGCGGGATTCAACCGGGGAGCTGTTTTTC.

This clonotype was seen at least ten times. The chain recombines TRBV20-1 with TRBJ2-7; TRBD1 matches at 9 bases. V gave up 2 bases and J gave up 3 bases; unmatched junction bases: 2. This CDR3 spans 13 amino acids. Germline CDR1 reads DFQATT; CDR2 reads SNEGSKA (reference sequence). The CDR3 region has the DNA TGCAGTGCTAGAAGACAGGGGGTCTACGAGCAGTACTTC. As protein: CSARRQGVYEQYF.